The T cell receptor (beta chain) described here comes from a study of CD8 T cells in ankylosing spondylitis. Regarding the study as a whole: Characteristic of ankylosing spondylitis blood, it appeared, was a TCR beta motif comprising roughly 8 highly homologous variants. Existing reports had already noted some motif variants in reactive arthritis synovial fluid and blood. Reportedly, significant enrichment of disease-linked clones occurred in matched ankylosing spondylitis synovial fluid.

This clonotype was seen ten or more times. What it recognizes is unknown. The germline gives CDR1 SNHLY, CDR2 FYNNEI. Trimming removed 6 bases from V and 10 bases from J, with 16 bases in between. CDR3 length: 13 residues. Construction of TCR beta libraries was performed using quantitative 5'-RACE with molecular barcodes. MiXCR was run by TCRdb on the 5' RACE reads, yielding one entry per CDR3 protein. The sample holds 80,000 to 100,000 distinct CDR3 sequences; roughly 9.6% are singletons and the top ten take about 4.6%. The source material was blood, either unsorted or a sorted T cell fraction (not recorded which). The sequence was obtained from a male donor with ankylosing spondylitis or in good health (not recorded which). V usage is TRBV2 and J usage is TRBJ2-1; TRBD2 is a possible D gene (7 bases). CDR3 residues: CASRKGGGIEQFF. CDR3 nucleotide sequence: TGTGCCAGCAGGAAGGGGGGAGGGATCGAGCAGTTCTTC.